One and the same sample provided the 28 T cell receptor beta chains below, sequenced in a study of OX40 agonist ivuxolimab in advanced cancers. Assay: immunoSEQ multiplex PCR; the TCRdb copy retains only in-frame clones and omits some. Here the sample spans 100,000 or so clones, roughly 94% being singletons. Source: CD4+ or CD8+ T cells sorted from blood, taken in a trial of the OX40 agonist ivuxolimab. These TCRs come from an adult with an advanced solid tumor such as melanoma, head and neck, liver or kidney cancer.

This chain links TRBV10-1 with TRBJ2-1, with D unresolved. CDR3 length: 13 amino acids. In germline, CDR1 is WNHNN, CDR2 SYGVQD (reference sequence). DNA of the CDR3: TGCGGACCGTGGGGAAGCTCCTACAATGAGCAGTTCTTC. Protein: CGPWGSSYNEQFF.

The V call is TRBV7-2, the J call TRBJ2-2; 8 bases align to TRBD1. Germline V gene data show CDR1 as SGHTA and CDR2 as FQGNSA. Losses at the gene ends were 6 bases for V and 3 bases for J; bases not matched to a gene: 9. The CDR3 length is 16 residues. The CDR3 here is CASREGTGVYTGELFF. The CDR3 nucleotides read TGTGCCAGCAGAGAGGGGACAGGTGTCTACACCGGGGAGCTGTTTTTT. Filled out from reference TRBV7-2 and TRBJ2-2, the complete variable domain reads GAGVSQSPSNKVTEKGKDVELRCDPISGHTALYWYRQSLGQGLEFLIYFQGNSAPDKSGLPSDRFSAERTGGSVSTLTIQRTQQEDSAVYLCASREGTGVYTGELFFGEGSRLTVL.

The V gene is TRBV5-1, the J gene TRBJ2-7; 7 bases match TRBD1. The germline V gene has CDR1 SGHRS and CDR2 YFSETQ. The CDR3 has 15 residues. V shed 3 bases, J shed 0 bases, and the junction held 6 bases outside the gene matches. The CDR3 protein is CASSSTGTASYEQYF. The CDR3 nucleotides are TGCGCCAGCAGCTCCACCGGGACAGCCTCCTACGAGCAGTACTTC.

This clone has a single count. This chain connects TRBV6-6 to TRBJ1-2; 7 bases are shared with TRBD1. Germline assignment: CDR1 MNHNY and CDR2 SVGAGI (reference sequence). The V gene end was trimmed by 6 bases and the J gene end by 4 bases; junction bases not matched to a gene: 8. The CDR3 totals 14 residues. In DNA, the CDR3 is TGTGCCAGCAGCCATTCCCAGGGGGGCTATGGCTACACCTTC. Translating it yields CASSHSQGGYGYTF.

This rearrangement joins TRBV11-2 to TRBJ2-7; D is uncertain. CDR3 length: 15 amino acids. Trimming took 5 bases from V and 3 from J, leaving 17 bases between them. Germline lookup yields CDR1 SGHAT and CDR2 FQNNGV. Here the CDR3 reads CASSPRRRGYYEQYF. The CDR3, as DNA: TGTGCCAGCAGCCCCCGTCGGCGCGGATACTACGAGCAGTACTTC.

V gene TRBV19 combines with J gene TRBJ1-2, with TRBD1 as a possible D gene (5 bases). Germline CDR1 is LNHDA and CDR2 is SQIVND (reference sequence). V lost 8 bases and J 3 bases, leaving 10 bases between the germline ends. The CDR3 totals 12 residues. The CDR3 region has the DNA TGTGCCAGTCGGACATTCGACTATGGCTACACCTTC. Translating gives CASRTFDYGYTF.

The chain is built from TRBV7-9 and TRBJ1-1, with 9 bases lining up with TRBD1. The CDR3 runs 14 residues. Germline V CDR1 and CDR2: SEHNR, FQNEAQ (reference sequence). Losses at the gene ends were 4 bases for V and 5 bases for J; bases not matched to a gene: 5. The CDR3 sequence: CASSSGQGMTEAFF. The CDR3 DNA reads TGTGCCAGCAGCTCGGGACAGGGAATGACTGAAGCTTTCTTT.

The chain carries TRBV6-5 and TRBJ2-7; no reliable D call. The V and J ends lost 5 bases and 2 bases respectively, with 16 bases between them. This CDR3 has 15 residues. Germline V gene lookup returns CDR1 MNHEY and CDR2 SVGAGI. The CDR3 region is CASSRLVGPPYEQYF. As DNA, the CDR3 is TGTGCCAGCAGTCGTTTAGTAGGCCCGCCCTACGAGCAGTACTTC.

The sample holds one count of this clone. The V call is TRBV5-4, the J call TRBJ1-3; tentatively, D is TRBD1 (5 bases). With 0 bases removed from V and 0 bases from J, the gap between germline ends came to 7 bases. The CDR3 runs 15 residues. The germline V gene encodes CDR1 SGHNT and CDR2 YYREEE (reference sequence). The CDR3: CASSLGGDSGNTIYF. Written as DNA, the CDR3 is TGTGCCAGCAGCTTGGGGGGGGACTCTGGAAACACCATATATTTT.

This chain uses TRBV9 with TRBJ1-2, with TRBD1 matching over 8 bases. The CDR3 has 16 residues. V lost 3 bases and J lost 0; bases outside the gene matches: 7. The V gene's germline CDR1 is SGDLS and CDR2 YYNGEE. Written as DNA, the CDR3 is TGTGCCAGCAGCGCTCAGGGGGCCCTAGCTAACTATGGCTACACCTTC. Translated, it gives CASSAQGALANYGYTF. The complete variable domain, with remaining parts taken from reference TRBV9 and TRBJ1-2, reads DSGVTQTPKHLITATGQRVTLRCSPRSGDLSVYWYQQSLDQGLQFLIQYYNGEERAKGNILERFSAQQFPDLHSELNLSSLELGDSALYFCASSAQGALANYGYTFGSGTRLTVV.

This chain joins TRBV28 and TRBJ1-5; D gene unclear. The CDR3 is made up of 14 amino acids. From germline, CDR1 is MDHEN and CDR2 SYDVKM. V lost 2 bases, J lost 3 bases, and 8 bases lay in between. CDR3 sequence reads: CASSLHGPNQPQHF. CDR3 nucleotide sequence: TGTGCCAGCAGTTTACACGGGCCCAATCAGCCCCAGCATTTT. Full variable domain (remainder filled in from reference TRBV28 and TRBJ1-5): DVKVTQSSRYLVKRTGEKVFLECVQDMDHENMFWYRQDPGLGLRLIYFSYDVKMKEKGDIPEGYSVSREKKERFSLILESASTNQTSMYLCASSLHGPNQPQHFGDGTRLSIL.

This chain links TRBV27 with TRBJ1-5, with 9 bases aligning to TRBD1. CDR1 is MNHEY and CDR2 is SMNVEV in the germline V gene (reference sequence). Trimming removed 7 bases from V and 6 bases from J; junction bases left unmatched: 4. There are 13 residues in the CDR3. The CDR3 DNA is TGTGCCAGCACTACAGGGGGCCGTCAGCCCCAGCATTTT. Translating it yields CASTTGGRQPQHF.

The chain joins TRBV5-1 to TRBJ1-5; TRBD1 aligns across 8 bases. Germline CDR1 reads SGHRS; CDR2 reads YFSETQ. V shed 5 bases and J 2 bases; nucleotides not matched to a gene: 3. The CDR3 has 14 amino acids. The DNA for the CDR3 is TGCGCCAGCAGGAAGGGACAGGGCAATCAGCCCCAGCATTTT. Its translation is CASRKGQGNQPQHF.

The chain joins TRBV28 to TRBJ2-1, with D perhaps TRBD1 or TRBD2 (5 bases each). Germline CDR1 MDHEN, CDR2 SYDVKM. The V gene lost 2 bases and the J gene lost 3 bases, with 8 bases spanning the gap. This CDR3 is 14 amino acids long. The CDR3 nucleotides are TGTGCCAGCAGTTTACCTGGGGGCTACAATGAGCAGTTCTTC. This codes for CASSLPGGYNEQFF.

The chain combines TRBV19 with TRBJ1-3; 9 bases map to TRBD1. Germline loops: CDR1 LNHDA, CDR2 SQIVND (reference sequence). Trimming removed 7 bases from V and 3 bases from J; junction bases left unmatched: 4. This CDR3 contains 14 residues. The CDR3 is CASTDRGYGNTIYF. CDR3 sequence (DNA): TGTGCCAGTACCGACAGGGGGTATGGAAACACCATATATTTT.

CDR3 in DNA: TGTGCCAGCAGCTTGGTCCCGATGGTGCGTCGGTCTTCCGGTGAGCGGATCCTGAACACTGAAGCTTTCTTT. Its protein is CASSLVPMVRRSSGERILNTEAFF. The chain is built from TRBV13 and TRBJ1-1; unclear D gene. Germline-derived CDR1 and CDR2 are PRHDT and FYEKMQ (reference sequence). This CDR3 is built from 24 residues. Trimming left V 3 bases short and J 0 bases short, with 38 bases between.

The V and J genes are TRBV6-4 and TRBJ1-5; D remains ambiguous. The germline V and J ends were trimmed by 4 bases and 1 base, with 5 bases remaining between them. CDR1 MRHNA and CDR2 SNTAGT come from the germline V gene. The CDR3 loop spans 13 amino acids. The CDR3 DNA reads TGTGCCAGCAGTGCCGAGAGCAATCAGCCCCAGCATTTT. Amino acids: CASSAESNQPQHF.

V usage is TRBV5-1 and J usage is TRBJ2-7; a possible D gene is TRBD2 (5 bases). The CDR3 spans 11 residues. With 3 bases removed from V and 4 bases from J, the gap between germline ends came to 5 bases. Germline V CDR1 and CDR2: SGHRS, YFSETQ. As DNA, the CDR3 is TGCGCCAGCAGCTCGGGGTACGAGCAGTACTTC. It specifies CASSSGYEQYF. The full variable domain, in which reference TRBV5-1 and TRBJ2-7 provide the parts outside the CDR3, is KAGVTQTPRYLIKTRGQQVTLSCSPISGHRSVSWYQQTPGQGLQFLFEYFSETQRNKGNFPGRFSGRQFSNSRSEMNVSTLELGDSALYLCASSSGYEQYFGPGTRLTVT.

The rearrangement links TRBV7-9 to TRBJ1-2; D remains ambiguous. This CDR3 has 13 residues. Germline V gene sequence: CDR1 SEHNR, CDR2 FQNEAQ (reference sequence). Trimming pared 3 bases from V and 3 bases from J, leaving 8 bases between. The CDR3 sequence: CASSFLDDYGYTF. Here the CDR3 DNA reads TGTGCCAGCAGCTTCCTAGACGACTATGGCTACACCTTC.

This chain connects TRBV9 to TRBJ2-1; 7 bases fit TRBD2. The CDR3 sequence is 14 residues long. V lost 3 bases, J lost 5 bases, and 5 bases stayed unmatched. The germline V gene has CDR1 SGDLS and CDR2 YYNGEE. The CDR3 nucleotides are TGTGCCAGCAGCGCGGGGGGACTAAACAATGAGCAGTTCTTC. This translates into CASSAGGLNNEQFF.

The rearrangement joins TRBV5-1 to TRBJ2-3; no reliable D call. Trimming shortened V by 7 bases and J by 0 bases, and 9 bases separated the two germline ends. Germline V gene data show CDR1 as SGHRS and CDR2 as YFSETQ. The CDR3 extends over 13 amino acids. The CDR3 DNA reads as TGCGCCAGCGGCGGCTCTAGCACAGATACGCAGTATTTT. Amino acids: CASGGSSTDTQYF.

The chain joins TRBV5-5 to TRBJ1-2; D is possibly TRBD1 (6 bases). Trimming left V 2 bases short and J 6 bases short, with 11 bases between. Germline loops: CDR1 SGHKS, CDR2 YYEKEE (reference sequence). The CDR3 spans 13 residues. For the CDR3, the DNA is TGTGCCAGCAGCTTTCCCCAGGGGAATGGCTACACCTTC. This codes for CASSFPQGNGYTF. Using reference TRBV5-5 and TRBJ1-2 for the parts outside the CDR3, the full variable domain is DAGVTQSPTHLIKTRGQQVTLRCSPISGHKSVSWYQQVLGQGPQFIFQYYEKEERGRGNFPDRFSARQFPNYSSELNVNALLLGDSALYLCASSFPQGNGYTFGSGTRLTVV.

This chain uses TRBV5-4 with TRBJ2-5; 11 bases map to TRBD1. The ends lost 5 bases at V and 4 bases at J; junction bases unmatched: 4. The CDR3 runs 14 residues. Germline CDR1 reads SGHNT; CDR2 reads YYREEE (reference sequence). The CDR3 DNA reads as TGTGCCAGCAGACCTGGGACAGGGGGAGAGACCCAGTACTTC. It encodes CASRPGTGGETQYF.

The rearrangement uses TRBV7-2 and TRBJ2-5; D gene ambiguous. There are 13 residues in the CDR3. CDR1 and CDR2 from the germline V gene are SGHTA and FQGNSA. With 5 bases removed from V and 2 bases from J, the gap between germline ends came to 9 bases. The DNA of the CDR3 is TGTGCCAGCAGCCTGACGGTGCAAGAGACCCAGTACTTC. It codes for CASSLTVQETQYF.

V is TRBV7-2 and J is TRBJ2-3, with D unclear. The CDR3 consists of 13 residues. Trimming stripped 4 bases from V and 1 base from J, with 6 bases between. Per the germline V gene, CDR1 is SGHTA and CDR2 is FQGNSA. The CDR3 spells CASSYPRTDTQYF. For the CDR3, the DNA is TGTGCCAGCAGCTACCCCCGCACAGATACGCAGTATTTT. The whole variable domain, remainder taken from reference TRBV7-2 and TRBJ2-3, is GAGVSQSPSNKVTEKGKDVELRCDPISGHTALYWYRQSLGQGLEFLIYFQGNSAPDKSGLPSDRFSAERTGGSVSTLTIQRTQQEDSAVYLCASSYPRTDTQYFGPGTRLTVL.

The chain has TRBV28 and TRBJ1-1; D gene uncertain. Germline lookup yields CDR1 MDHEN and CDR2 SYDVKM. V dropped 3 bases and J dropped 4 bases, with 12 bases sitting between them. This CDR3 has 14 amino acids. The CDR3 DNA is TGTGCCAGCAGTTTCACCGGGCGGGGCACTGAAGCTTTCTTT. It codes for CASSFTGRGTEAFF.

This clone was observed a single time. V gene TRBV7-9 combines with J gene TRBJ2-6, with 8 nucleotides matching TRBD1. Germline V CDR1 and CDR2: SEHNR, FQNEAQ (reference sequence). The CDR3 has 17 amino acids. The V segment lost 3 bases and the J segment 2 bases; nucleotides outside the gene matches: 6. CDR3 region: CASSLLQGGPGANVLTF. The CDR3 nucleotides read TGTGCCAGCAGCTTGTTACAGGGGGGACCTGGGGCCAACGTCCTGACTTTC.

The chain uses TRBV7-8 and TRBJ2-3, with 7 bases aligning to TRBD2. The CDR3 loop spans 16 amino acids. The J segment lost 4 bases and the V segment lost 0 bases, leaving 7 bases of the junction unmatched. Germline V gene lookup returns CDR1 SGHVS and CDR2 FQNEAQ. The CDR3 nucleotides are TGTGCCAGCAGCTTAGCGAACGGGGGGAGGGCAGATACGCAGTATTTT. As protein: CASSLANGGRADTQYF.